This TCR beta chain was documented in a study of naive and memory T cell subsets. The beta constant-region primer was an equimolar mix of two oligonucleotides covering TRBC1 and TRBC2. Ligated cDNA was amplified by four rounds of PCR with nested alpha and beta constant-region primers and SP2. TCRdb redid the calling of the UMI-ligation and nested PCR reads with MiXCR, one entry per CDR3 protein. The sample contains around 110,000 distinct CDR3 sequences, around a third of which appear only once. Separate alpha and beta amplification began at the second PCR step. This clonotype appeared a few times. What it recognizes is unknown. Study-wide findings and caveats: TCR counts from RNA may reflect activation-linked expression changes.

CDR3 length: 16 amino acids. Germline-derived CDR1 and CDR2 are MGHRA and YSYEKL. The V and J ends lost 4 bases and 6 bases respectively, with 19 bases between them. This sequence joins TRBV4-1 and TRBJ1-5; D is unresolved. This sequence was found in a human donor in good health. Sample: central memory CD4+ T cells from blood. The DNA for the CDR3 is TGCGCCAGCAGCCGATCAATGCCAGCAGAGGGTCAGCCCCAGCATTTT. It encodes CASSRSMPAEGQPQHF.